The 2 T cell receptor beta chains listed next were all sequenced from one sample in a study of blood T cells in healthy people across ages. It was with a sample-barcoded 5' primer and a J-beta primer mix that a second PCR of roughly 6 to 12 cycles was run. From the 5' RACE reads, TCRdb called clonotypes with MiXCR, one entry per CDR3 protein. This table has 800,000 to 1,300,000 distinct CDR3 sequences, 20% to 25% appearing once. The data also belong to a second study, concerning T cells of mothers and their children.

Sequences were obtained from blood. These receptor sequences come from a girl aged 2-10 years in good health.

Written as DNA, the CDR3 is TGTGCCAGCAGTTTCCTAGACAGGGCAGAAGAGACCCAGTACTTC. As protein: CASSFLDRAEETQYF. The rearrangement uses TRBV28 and TRBJ2-5; 7 positions match TRBD1. Per the germline V gene, CDR1 is MDHEN and CDR2 is SYDVKM. This CDR3 has 15 residues. The J segment lost 3 bases and the V segment lost 3 bases, leaving 7 bases of the junction unmatched.

This clonotype was observed a few times. This chain links TRBV29-1 with TRBJ2-7, with 9 positions matching TRBD2. The germline CDR1 and CDR2 sequences are SQVTM and ANQGSEA. V lost 3 bases, J lost 7 bases, and 10 bases stayed unmatched. The CDR3 consists of 14 residues. CDR3: CSVEVAGGKGEQYF. The CDR3 DNA follows: TGCAGCGTTGAGGTCGCGGGGGGGAAAGGAGAGCAGTACTTC.